This passage covers 17 T cell receptor beta chains from one sample sequenced in a study of regulatory T cells in long-lasting Graves disease (dated by TCRdb to about 2021). Preparation of the library involved multiplex PCR. The data were produced on an Illumina HiSeq 4000. To build TCR beta libraries, CDR3 regions were amplified by Arm-PCR using iRepertoire HTBI primers. TCRdb trimmed the raw reads at Q25, called clones with MiXCR and kept productive beta chains. Rows with one shared CDR3 protein collapse into an entry with the most common genes and DNA. This sample has hundreds of thousands of distinct CDR3 sequences in its table, and less than 25% of those were observed once. The top ten constitute less than 9% of the sample. What the time point label conveys for this sample: persistent/refractory GD, antithyroid drugs over 5 years with positive TRAb. For both TCR sequencing and RNA sequencing, RNA was extracted from PBMCs using TRIzol.

The starting material was peripheral blood mononuclear cells (PBMCs), obtained when the disease was refractory, from a patient treated with antithyroid drugs. The receptors stem from a female donor with Graves disease.

This sequence joins TRBV28 and TRBJ2-1; 10 bases align to TRBD2. This CDR3 has 14 amino acids. Losses at the gene ends were 5 bases for V and 5 bases for J; bases not matched to a gene: 3. Germline V gene lookup returns CDR1 MDHEN and CDR2 SYDVKM. The CDR3 DNA follows: TGTGCCAGCAGTCGGACTAGCGGAGACAATGAGCAGTTCTTC. Translating it yields CASSRTSGDNEQFF.

This clonotype occurred many times. The chain combines TRBV15 with TRBJ2-7, with a tentative D call TRBD2 (5 bases). CDR1 and CDR2 (germline): LNHNV, YYDKDF (reference sequence). Trimming took off 6 bases at V and 1 base at J, with 13 bases between the two ends. The CDR3 sequence is 14 residues long. CDR3 amino acids: CATSREGLSYEQYF. Written as DNA, the CDR3 is TGTGCCACCAGTCGCGAGGGCCTATCCTACGAGCAGTACTTC.

The genes are TRBV6-2 or TRBV6-3 and TRBJ1-1; no reliable D call. Germline CDR1 reads MNHEY; CDR2 reads SVGEGT. Trimming stripped 2 bases from V and 5 bases from J, with 12 bases between. The CDR3 consists of 14 residues. The CDR3 DNA reads as TGTGCCAGCAGTTACCCTAGCGGGAGAACTGAAGCTTTCTTT. Translation: CASSYPSGRTEAFF.

This clonotype was detected many times. This chain connects TRBV27 to TRBJ2-7; D is unclear. The germline V and J ends were trimmed by 5 bases and 5 bases, with 7 bases remaining between them. The germline CDR1 and CDR2 sequences are MNHEY and SMNVEV (reference sequence). The CDR3 spans 11 residues. CDR3 sequence reads: CASSVGHEQYF. CDR3 nucleotides: TGTGCCAGCAGTGTTGGCCACGAGCAGTACTTC.

This clonotype was observed many times. V usage is TRBV9 and J usage is TRBJ1-5; TRBD1 aligns across 7 bases. Germline CDR1 SGDLS, CDR2 YYNGEE. V shed 4 bases and J 9 bases; nucleotides not matched to a gene: 13. CDR3 length equals 15 residues. The CDR3 nucleotides are TGTGCCAGCAGCCAGGGGGTGGCGGACTCTCGGCCCCAGCATTTT. It encodes CASSQGVADSRPQHF.

This clonotype was seen a handful of times. This chain links TRBV7-3 with TRBJ2-2; the D call may be TRBD1 or TRBD2 (5 bases each). CDR1 SGHTA and CDR2 FQGTGA come from the germline V gene. The germline V and J ends were trimmed by 2 bases and 3 bases, with 13 bases remaining between them. This CDR3 is built from 16 residues. CDR3 sequence reads: CASSLGRLGDTGELFF. CDR3 nucleotides: TGTGCCAGCAGCTTAGGCAGGTTGGGGGACACCGGGGAGCTGTTTTTT.

With respect to this clonotype: The junction differs from germline at one of its ends, possibly a read error. The chain employs TRBV7-9 and TRBJ1-2, with TRBD1 matching 7 bases. Germline values: CDR1 SEHNR, CDR2 FQNEAQ (reference sequence). The CDR3 length is 13 residues. CDR3 sequence reads: CASSPTGADGHTF. The CDR3 region has the DNA TGTGCCAGCAGCCCAACAGGGGCTGATGGCCACACCTTC.

This clonotype appeared many times. This rearrangement joins TRBV28 to TRBJ2-2; tentatively, D is TRBD1 (5 bases). CDR3 length equals 15 residues. Germline CDR1 and CDR2: MDHEN and SYDVKM. V shed 2 bases and J shed 1 base, with 8 bases lying between them. CDR3 DNA: TGTGCCAGCAGTTTAACCGACAGGAACACCGGGGAGCTGTTTTTT. Encoded protein: CASSLTDRNTGELFF.

The CDR3 loop is CASEGNWADTQYF. The CDR3 DNA is TGTGCCAGTGAGGGGAATTGGGCAGATACGCAGTATTTT. This chain connects TRBV11-2 to TRBJ2-3; D may match TRBD1 or TRBD2 (5 bases each). Looked up from germline, CDR1 is SGHAT and CDR2 is FQNNGV. The CDR3 sequence is 13 residues long. The V end lost 9 bases, the J end lost 4 bases, and 14 bases lay between the germline ends.

This clonotype was recorded many times. V gene TRBV7-2 combines with J gene TRBJ1-2, with TRBD1 as a possible D gene (5 bases). This CDR3 has 14 amino acids. Germline CDR1 reads SGHTA; CDR2 reads FQGNSA. V was pared by 5 bases and J by 8 bases, with 18 bases between. The CDR3 sequence is CASSPRGRAGGYTF. CDR3 DNA: TGTGCCAGCAGCCCTCGGGGCAGGGCAGGGGGCTACACCTTC.

This clonotype was detected many times. The J gene is TRBJ1-1, the V gene TRBV2; perhaps TRBD1 as D (6 bases). Germline V CDR1 and CDR2: SNHLY, FYNNEI. Deletions cut 6 bases from V and 3 bases from J, with 17 bases between. The CDR3 is made up of 15 amino acids. This CDR3 is CASSPADSPYTEAFF. The DNA for the CDR3 is TGTGCCAGCAGCCCCGCGGACAGTCCTTACACTGAAGCTTTCTTT.

This chain connects TRBV20-1 to TRBJ2-2; D unresolved. With 0 bases removed from V and 4 bases from J, the gap between germline ends came to 12 bases. Germline V lookup: CDR1 DFQATT, CDR2 SNEGSKA (reference sequence). The CDR3 consists of 15 residues. The CDR3 region has the DNA TGCAGTGCTAGAGATCTCAGGATAAGCACCGGGGAGCTGTTTTTT. It is translated as CSARDLRISTGELFF.

This clonotype was recorded a few times. The chain employs TRBV5-1 and TRBJ1-1, with D perhaps TRBD1 (6 bases). The CDR3 has 15 amino acids. The V gene's germline CDR1 is SGHRS and CDR2 YFSETQ. V was shortened by 0 bases and J by 10 bases, with 19 bases between the two germline ends. Here the CDR3 DNA reads TGCGCCAGCAGCTTGGGAATCCGGGACATTAATAGAGCTTTCTTT. Protein product: CASSLGIRDINRAFF.

This clonotype was observed a few times. The rearrangement joins TRBV25-1 to TRBJ1-1, with unresolved D. Trimming took 8 bases from V and 4 from J, leaving 17 bases between them. CDR1 and CDR2 from the germline V gene are MGHDK and SYGVNS. The CDR3 sequence is 14 residues long. The CDR3 is CASRPSSVATEAFF. CDR3 bases: TGTGCCAGCCGGCCCTCATCGGTTGCCACTGAAGCTTTCTTT.

The rearrangement joins TRBV13 to TRBJ2-2; the D is unclear. The CDR3 consists of 14 residues. The V gene lost 5 bases and the J gene lost 1 base, with 8 bases spanning the gap. Germline V CDR1 and CDR2: PRHDT, FYEKMQ (reference sequence). CDR3: CASSVSLNTGELFF. DNA of the CDR3: TGTGCCAGCAGCGTGAGTCTGAACACCGGGGAGCTGTTTTTT.

This clonotype was recorded a few times. V usage is TRBV20-1 and J usage is TRBJ2-3; 8 bases match TRBD2. Losses at the gene ends were 0 bases for V and 2 bases for J; bases not matched to a gene: 7. The length of the CDR3 is 16 residues. The V gene's germline CDR1 is DFQATT and CDR2 SNEGSKA (reference sequence). The CDR3: CSARDLREAFTDTQYF. CDR3 bases: TGCAGTGCTAGAGATTTGCGGGAGGCCTTCACAGATACGCAGTATTTT.

A note on this clonotype: Possible read error: a much larger clone is one base away. Lacking the conserved final phenylalanine or tryptophan, this CDR3 likely reflects a read error. V usage is TRBV20-1 and J usage is TRBJ2-7; 9 bases fit TRBD2. In germline, CDR1 is DFQATT, CDR2 SNEGSKA (reference sequence). V shed 3 bases and J 7 bases; nucleotides not matched to a gene: 10. The CDR3 sequence is 14 residues long. As DNA, the CDR3 is TGCAGTGCTAGGCTAGCGGGAAACCGTCGAGAGCAGTACTAC. As protein: CSARLAGNRREQYY.